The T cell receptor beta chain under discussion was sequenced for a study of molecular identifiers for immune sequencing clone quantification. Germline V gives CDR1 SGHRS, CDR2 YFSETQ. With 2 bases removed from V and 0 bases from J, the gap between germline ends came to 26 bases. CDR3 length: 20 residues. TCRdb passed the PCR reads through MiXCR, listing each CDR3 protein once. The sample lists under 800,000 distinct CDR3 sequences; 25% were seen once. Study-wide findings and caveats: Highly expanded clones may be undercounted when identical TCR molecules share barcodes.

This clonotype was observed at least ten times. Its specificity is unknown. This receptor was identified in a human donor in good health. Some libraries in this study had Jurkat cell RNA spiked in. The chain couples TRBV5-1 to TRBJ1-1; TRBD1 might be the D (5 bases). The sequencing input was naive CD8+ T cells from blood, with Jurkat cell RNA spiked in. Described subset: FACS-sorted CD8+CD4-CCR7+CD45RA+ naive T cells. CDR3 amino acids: CASSFLEARLGQHVNTEAFF. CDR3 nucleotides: TGCGCCAGCAGCTTTCTTGAAGCGAGGCTGGGGCAACACGTGAACACTGAAGCTTTCTTT.